A selection of T cell receptor beta chains follows, all from one sample in a study of TIL therapy for anti-PD-1-resistant metastatic lung cancer. Sequencing used immunoSEQ multiplex PCR; TCRdb keeps in-frame clones, though not all of them. The sample has 25,000 to 30,000 clones, roughly two thirds seen once; the top ten hold more than 15%. The sequenced sample was tumor tissue, obtained at baseline. The receptor source for this set is a woman aged 30 to 85 with non-small cell lung cancer. Each CDR3 is given with its conserved first and last residue. The D gene is left open where the match is weak. The size field is filled for only some rows; it gives once, few, many or a size class.

D gene: .
clone size: .
V gene: TRBV11-2
CDR3 length: 14
J gene: TRBJ2-5
CDR3 protein: CASSFAQGRETQYF
CDR3 DNA: TGTGCCAGCAGCTTCGCGCAGGGTAGGGAGACCCAGTACTTC

D gene: TRBD2
clone size: few
V gene: TRBV7-2
CDR3 length: 16
J gene: TRBJ2-3
CDR3 protein: CASSLGLAGGGDTQYF
CDR3 DNA: TGTGCCAGCAGCTTAGGACTAGCGGGAGGGGGGGATACGCAGTATTTT

D gene: .
clone size: .
V gene: TRBV7-2
CDR3 length: 14
J gene: TRBJ1-5
CDR3 protein: CASSPLGAGQPQHF
CDR3 DNA: TGTGCCAGCAGCCCTCTCGGGGCAGGGCAGCCCCAGCATTTT

D gene: TRBD1
clone size: .
V gene: TRBV5-1
CDR3 length: 15
J gene: TRBJ2-1
CDR3 protein: CASSHSGTDSNEQFF
CDR3 DNA: TGCGCCAGCAGCCACTCCGGGACAGACAGCAATGAGCAGTTCTTC

D gene: .
clone size: .
V gene: TRBV5-8
CDR3 length: 16
J gene: TRBJ1-3
CDR3 protein: CASSLWGTNSGNTIYF
CDR3 DNA: TGTGCCAGCAGCTTGTGGGGAACCAACTCTGGAAACACCATATATTTT

D gene: .
clone size: once
V gene: TRBV29-1
CDR3 length: 14
J gene: TRBJ2-5
CDR3 protein: CSALRASRPETQYF
CDR3 DNA: TGCAGCGCCTTAAGGGCTAGCAGGCCTGAGACCCAGTACTTC

D gene: .
clone size: few
V gene: TRBV30
CDR3 length: 14
J gene: TRBJ1-5
CDR3 protein: CAWNPGGLNQPQHF
CDR3 DNA: TGTGCCTGGAATCCTGGGGGGCTCAATCAGCCCCAGCATTTT

D gene: TRBD2
clone size: .
V gene: TRBV7-8
CDR3 length: 15
J gene: TRBJ2-1
CDR3 protein: CASFRSRTSFDEQFF
CDR3 DNA: TGTGCCAGCTTCAGGAGCCGGACTAGCTTCGATGAGCAGTTCTTC

D gene: .
clone size: .
V gene: TRBV5-1
CDR3 length: 14
J gene: TRBJ2-3
CDR3 protein: CASSPTGLADTQYF
CDR3 DNA: TGCGCCAGCAGCCCTACAGGCCTCGCAGATACGCAGTATTTT

D gene: TRBD1
clone size: .
V gene: TRBV10-3
CDR3 length: 14
J gene: TRBJ1-3
CDR3 protein: CAISDTGAGNTIYF
CDR3 DNA: TGTGCCATCAGCGATACAGGGGCTGGAAACACCATATATTTT

D gene: TRBD2
clone size: .
V gene: TRBV5-1
CDR3 length: 17
J gene: TRBJ2-1
CDR3 protein: CASSLGKTSGGHNEQFF
CDR3 DNA: TGCGCCAGCAGCTTGGGTAAGACTAGCGGGGGGCACAATGAGCAGTTCTTC